Presented here are 21 T cell receptor beta chains from one specimen sequenced in a study of OX40 agonist ivuxolimab in advanced cancers. Only in-frame clones appear in the TCRdb table, and some are missing; sequencing was by immunoSEQ multiplex PCR. The sample lists tens of thousands of clones; roughly 90% were seen once. Sequenced material: CD4+ or CD8+ T cells sorted from blood, taken in a trial of the OX40 agonist ivuxolimab. Every receptor here comes from an adult with an advanced solid tumor such as melanoma, head and neck, liver or kidney cancer.

The genes are TRBV5-1 and TRBJ2-1, with 11 bases matching TRBD1. This CDR3 has 15 residues. In germline, CDR1 is SGHRS, CDR2 YFSETQ. Trimming took 3 bases from V and 6 from J; bases not matched to a gene: 5. CDR3 loop: CASSSGDRGSNEQFF. As DNA, the CDR3 is TGCGCCAGCAGCTCGGGGGACAGGGGGTCCAATGAGCAGTTCTTC.

V gene TRBV5-1 combines with J gene TRBJ2-2, with 10 nucleotides matching TRBD2. Germline V gene sequence: CDR1 SGHRS, CDR2 YFSETQ. The CDR3 totals 17 residues. J was trimmed by 4 bases and V by 4 bases; bases with no gene match: 10. The CDR3 spells CASSLSGRAAGTGELFF. The CDR3 nucleotides read TGCGCCAGCAGCCTAAGCGGGAGGGCCGCAGGCACCGGGGAGCTGTTTTTT.

V gene TRBV5-1 combines with J gene TRBJ2-7; the match to TRBD2 covers 12 bases. CDR3 length: 15 amino acids. V lost 5 bases and J lost 5; bases outside the gene matches: 8. Per the germline V gene, CDR1 is SGHRS and CDR2 is YFSETQ. CDR3 residues: CASSQLGLAGHEQYF. CDR3 nucleotides: TGCGCCAGCAGTCAACTCGGACTAGCGGGACACGAGCAGTACTTC.

The rearrangement links TRBV10-3 to TRBJ2-4, with 9 bases matching TRBD2. The J segment lost 7 bases and the V segment lost 5 bases, leaving 18 bases of the junction unmatched. Germline V gene sequence: CDR1 ENHRY, CDR2 SYGVKD. The CDR3 is 18 amino acids. In DNA form, the CDR3 reads TGTGCCATCAGTCTTTTAGCGGGAGAAGGGACCGCAGGGAACATTCAGTACTTC. It specifies CAISLLAGEGTAGNIQYF.

The chain has TRBV7-9 and TRBJ1-4; no clear D. Trimming stripped 1 base from V and 4 bases from J, with 10 bases between. The germline V gene encodes CDR1 SEHNR and CDR2 FQNEAQ (reference sequence). This CDR3 contains 15 residues. CDR3 sequence (DNA): TGTGCCAGCAGCTTAGATGAGACAAGTAATGAAAAACTGTTTTTT. Protein sequence: CASSLDETSNEKLFF.

The chain carries TRBV5-4 and TRBJ2-3; 12 bases are a match to TRBD2. This CDR3 has 16 amino acids. The trim removed 0 bases at V and 5 bases at J, leaving 4 bases unmatched. CDR1 and CDR2 from the germline V gene are SGHNT and YYREEE (reference sequence). CDR3 protein: CASSLVLAGGKDTQYF. The CDR3 nucleotides are TGTGCCAGCAGCTTGGTGCTAGCGGGAGGGAAAGATACGCAGTATTTT.

The rearrangement joins TRBV7-2 to TRBJ1-4, with D possibly matching TRBD1 (6 bases). V was trimmed by 5 bases and J by 1 base, leaving 8 bases between them. CDR1 SGHTA and CDR2 FQGNSA come from the germline V gene. The CDR3 runs to 14 residues. This CDR3 reads CASSLQGTNEKLFF. As DNA, the CDR3 is TGTGCCAGCAGCCTACAGGGAACTAATGAAAAACTGTTTTTT.

This rearrangement joins TRBV7-9 to TRBJ1-1; tentative D call: TRBD1 (5 bases). The CDR3 totals 13 residues. The germline V gene has CDR1 SEHNR and CDR2 FQNEAQ (reference sequence). Trimming left V 3 bases short and J 6 bases short, with 11 bases between. CDR3 residues: CASSFMQGPEAFF. The CDR3 DNA is TGTGCCAGCAGCTTTATGCAGGGACCTGAAGCTTTCTTT.

The chain has TRBV7-2 and TRBJ1-5, with TRBD1 as a possible D gene (5 bases). This CDR3 is 13 amino acids long. Per germline, CDR1 SGHTA and CDR2 FQGNSA. Trimming left V 7 bases short and J 6 bases short, with 13 bases between. This CDR3 is CASTGRLGQPQHF. The CDR3 coding sequence is TGTGCCAGCACAGGGAGGTTGGGTCAGCCCCAGCATTTT.

The chain couples TRBV1 to TRBJ2-1; the table names TRBD1, a call not compared with the DNA. TRBV1 is annotated as a pseudogene. The CDR3 loop spans 19 amino acids. CDR3 loop: CTSSRPARWGQGGSHEQFF. In DNA form, the CDR3 reads TGCACCAGCAGCCGCCCGGCCCGCTGGGGACAGGGGGGGAGCCATGAGCAGTTCTTC.

This chain connects TRBV5-1 to TRBJ1-5; D might be TRBD1 (5 bases). The CDR3 sequence is 15 residues long. V was shortened by 4 bases and J by 2 bases, with 13 bases between the two germline ends. Looked up from germline, CDR1 is SGHRS and CDR2 is YFSETQ. The CDR3 bases are TGCGCCAGCAGCGTAGGCGGGACTGGCAATCAGCCCCAGCATTTT. It is translated as CASSVGGTGNQPQHF.

The chain combines TRBV5-6 with TRBJ2-2, with 7 nucleotides matching TRBD2. Losses at the gene ends were 2 bases for V and 3 bases for J; bases not matched to a gene: 4. Germline V gene lookup returns CDR1 SGHDT and CDR2 YYEEEE. The CDR3 loop spans 15 amino acids. The CDR3, as DNA: TGTGCCAGCAGCTTATCAGCGGGGTACACCGGGGAGCTGTTTTTT. Encoded protein: CASSLSAGYTGELFF.

The V and J genes are TRBV4-1 and TRBJ2-7; D is ambiguous. Germline CDR1 is MGHRA and CDR2 is YSYEKL. The CDR3 loop spans 15 amino acids. V lost 1 base and J 3 bases, leaving 13 bases between the germline ends. The DNA for the CDR3 is TGCGCCAGCAGCCAAGGACTTTTAGGGCTCTACGAGCAGTACTTC. It codes for CASSQGLLGLYEQYF.

As regards this clone: Its ends do not fully match the called genes, so a read error is possible. This rearrangement joins TRBV2 to TRBJ1-4; no clear D gene. The germline gives CDR1 SNHLY, CDR2 FYNNEI. The CDR3 consists of 9 residues. CDR3 DNA: TGTGCCAGCGGTGAAAAACTGTTTTTT. It yields the protein CASGEKLFF.

The chain uses TRBV2 and TRBJ2-1; D gene ambiguous. Germline lookup yields CDR1 SNHLY and CDR2 FYNNEI. The CDR3 is 14 residues long. Trimming took 5 bases from V and 0 from J, leaving 8 bases between them. CDR3 sequence: CASSRMSSYNEQFF. The CDR3 nucleotides are TGTGCCAGCAGTAGGATGAGCTCCTACAATGAGCAGTTCTTC.

CDR3 sequence: CASKSVGNTEAFF. The CDR3 region has the DNA TGTGCCAGCAAGTCTGTGGGGAACACTGAAGCTTTCTTT. The V call is TRBV28, the J call TRBJ1-1, with D unresolved. The V end lost 7 bases, the J end lost 1 base, and 10 bases lay between the germline ends. The CDR3 sequence is 13 residues long. Germline V gene sequence: CDR1 MDHEN, CDR2 SYDVKM.

The V call is TRBV9, the J call TRBJ2-1, with D possibly matching TRBD2 (5 bases). V dropped 0 bases and J dropped 9 bases, with 16 bases sitting between them. This CDR3 is 15 amino acids long. Germline V CDR1 and CDR2: SGDLS, YYNGEE. CDR3 nucleotides: TGTGCCAGCAGCGTAGCAGGACTGAACCCTGGTGAGCAGTTCTTC. It translates to CASSVAGLNPGEQFF.

The chain has TRBV27 and TRBJ2-7, with 11 bases identical to TRBD2. The CDR3 totals 18 residues. CDR1 is MNHEY, CDR2 SMNVEV, per germline (reference sequence). The ends lost 2 bases at V and 7 bases at J; junction bases unmatched: 16. Here the CDR3 reads CASSLNAVAGGIFSEQYF. CDR3 DNA: TGTGCCAGCAGTTTAAACGCCGTAGCGGGAGGGATCTTCTCAGAGCAGTACTTC.

This chain joins TRBV6-1 and TRBJ1-2; D is perhaps TRBD1 (5 bases). Germline loops: CDR1 MNHNS, CDR2 SASEGT. V lost 5 bases and J lost 1, with 11 bases in between. CDR3 size: 14 residues. The CDR3 DNA reads TGTGCCAGCAGTTCTGGGACGGTTAACTATGGCTACACCTTC. It translates to CASSSGTVNYGYTF.

The chain employs TRBV7-6 and TRBJ2-5; the D gene could be TRBD1 or TRBD2 (5 bases each). V dropped 2 bases and J dropped 5 bases, with 18 bases sitting between them. The CDR3 loop spans 16 amino acids. The germline V gene encodes CDR1 SGHVS and CDR2 FNYEAQ. The CDR3 loop reads CASSLNTAGTTETQYF. CDR3 DNA sequence: TGTGCCAGCAGCTTAAATACGGCCGGGACGACGGAGACCCAGTACTTC.

This clone came up once. This rearrangement joins TRBV2 to TRBJ2-1, with 10 bases lining up with TRBD2. Germline CDR1 is SNHLY and CDR2 is FYNNEI. The CDR3 length is 15 residues. J gave up 9 bases and V 4 bases, and 9 bases lay outside the gene matches. The CDR3 DNA reads as TGTGCCAGCAGTGCAAGTCTAGCGGGGGTGGGTGAGCAGTTCTTC. It codes for CASSASLAGVGEQFF.